This T cell receptor (beta chain) was sequenced for a study of tumor-infiltrating lymphocytes in localized non-small cell lung cancer. Study observations and caveats: No link was found between tumor T-cell fraction and recurrence-free survival. TCRbeta sequencing showed higher T cell infiltration in tumors than uninvolved lung.

Repertoires were generated with immunoSEQ multiplex PCR, while TCRdb's copy carries only in-frame clones and drops some. Of 9,500 to 15,000 clones in the sample, 80% were seen once. As concerns this clone: The antigen remains undetermined.

The sequence was obtained from a human donor with non-small cell lung cancer. Specimen: lung tumor tissue.

CDR3 amino acids: CASSQARGIEEKLFF. CDR3 in DNA: TGTGCCAGCAGCCAAGCTCGGGGGATAGAAGAAAAACTGTTTTTT. The chain couples TRBV14 to TRBJ1-4, with D possibly being TRBD1 (5 bases). CDR1 is SGHDN, CDR2 FVKESK, per germline. Trimming took off 1 base at V and 8 bases at J, with 14 bases between the two ends. The CDR3 runs 15 residues.